This T cell receptor beta chain was profiled in a study of T-cell memory formation after mild COVID-19. Study-level background: Each donor largely had its own TCR clusters.

This clonotype occurred a few times. The CDR3 covers 12 residues. The germline gives CDR1 DFQATT, CDR2 SNEGSKA (reference sequence). The J segment lost 4 bases and the V segment lost 6 bases, leaving 3 bases of the junction unmatched. Each CDR3 protein is one row after TCRdb ran MiXCR on the 5' RACE reads. This table has around 110,000 distinct CDR3 sequences, around 11% appearing once. The origin of this receptor is an adult woman who had mild COVID-19 (a few samples of this study predate the infection). Cell type and time point are not known. The sequencing sample was made of PBMCs or a T cell subset sorted from them (not recorded which). J is TRBJ1-1 and V is TRBV20-1; 9 positions match TRBD1. The CDR3 coding sequence is TGCAGTGCCCGACAGGGGGGCACTGAAGCTTTCTTT. Amino acids: CSARQGGTEAFF.